Each of the 28 T cell receptor beta chains below was sequenced from the same sample in a study of T cells after yellow fever vaccination. TCRdb reprocessed the 5' RACE reads via MiXCR and lists one record per CDR3 protein. This sample carries about 170,000 distinct CDR3 sequences, approximately 11% of them seen once, and the ten largest clones take about 38%. Source: CD8+ T cells sorted from PBMCs, taken 15 days after the yellow fever booster vaccination. Receptors originate from a man aged 18 to 30 who received the YFV17D yellow fever vaccine.

This clonotype was counted a few times. This rearrangement joins TRBV19 to TRBJ1-6; D is perhaps TRBD1 (5 bases). The CDR3 is 16 residues long. Germline V gene lookup returns CDR1 LNHDA and CDR2 SQIVND (reference sequence). Between the trimmed V and J ends, which lost 5 bases and 3 bases, there was a span of 14 bases. The DNA for the CDR3 is TGTGCCAGTAGTCCTGGGGGAAGCTACTATAATTCACCCCTCCACTTT. Its translation is CASSPGGSYYNSPLHF.

This clonotype was found a few times. The chain is built from TRBV5-6 and TRBJ2-7; TRBD2 matches 8 bases. CDR1 and CDR2 from the germline V gene are SGHDT and YYEEEE. This CDR3 region has 14 residues. V lost 6 bases and J lost 6; bases outside the gene matches: 11. CDR3 DNA sequence: TGTGCCAGCAACTCTTGGCCTGCGGGAGGCGAGCAGTACGTC. Translated: CASNSWPAGGEQYV.

This clonotype has more than one count but fewer than ten. The genes are TRBV6-5 and TRBJ2-5, with TRBD2 identical over 13 bases. Trimming at V came to 7 bases and at J to 2 bases, leaving 4 bases not matched to a gene. Germline V CDR1 and CDR2: MNHEY, SVGAGI. The CDR3 totals 15 residues. The CDR3 reads CASTTSGGVQETQYF. The CDR3 nucleotides read TGTGCCAGCACCACTAGCGGGGGGGTGCAAGAGACCCAGTACTTC.

This clonotype was detected only a few times. V usage is TRBV12-3 or TRBV12-4 and J usage is TRBJ1-1, with D perhaps TRBD1 (5 bases). Trimming cost V 7 bases and J 10 bases, with 16 bases left between them. CDR3 length: 12 amino acids. The CDR3 region has the DNA TGTGCCAGCAACCATAACATCGGGGCAGCTTTCTTT. Residues: CASNHNIGAAFF.

This clonotype was counted only a few times. This rearrangement joins TRBV19 to TRBJ1-1, with D uncertain. This CDR3 is built from 13 residues. Per germline, CDR1 LNHDA and CDR2 SQIVND (reference sequence). V was shortened by 1 base and J by 3 bases, with 6 bases between the two germline ends. The CDR3 DNA reads as TGTGCCAGTAGTATAGGGGATGACACTGAAGCTTTCTTT. It is translated as CASSIGDDTEAFF.

This clonotype occurred a few times. This sequence joins TRBV12-3 or TRBV12-4 and TRBJ2-1; maybe TRBD2 (7 bases). V dropped 2 bases and J dropped 9 bases, with 11 bases sitting between them. The CDR3 totals 13 residues. The CDR3 loop reads CASSLRGAAEQFF. CDR3 nucleotide sequence: TGTGCCAGCAGTTTACGGGGGGCTGCTGAGCAGTTCTTC.

CDR3 amino acids: CAWGRSGGPYTQYF. The CDR3 DNA is TGTGCCTGGGGCCGCAGCGGGGGGCCTTATACGCAGTATTTT. The gene calls are TRBV30 and TRBJ2-3, with 9 nucleotides matching TRBD2. After removal of 5 bases from V and 7 bases from J, the junction contained 10 bases not matched to a gene. There are 14 residues in the CDR3. Germline V gene sequence: CDR1 GTSNPN, CDR2 SVGIG (reference sequence).

At least ten counts were recorded for this clonotype. J is TRBJ2-5 and V is TRBV29-1; 8 bases are shared with TRBD1. The V gene end was trimmed by 2 bases and the J gene end by 5 bases; junction bases not matched to a gene: 4. Germline CDR1 reads SQVTM; CDR2 reads ANQGSEA. The CDR3 sequence is 13 residues long. The CDR3 sequence: CSVERTGSETQYF. As DNA, the CDR3 is TGCAGCGTTGAAAGGACAGGGAGTGAGACCCAGTACTTC.

This sequence joins TRBV7-9 and TRBJ1-2; the match to TRBD1 covers 8 bases. Germline trimming cut 4 bases from V and 8 bases from J; bases unmatched to any gene: 9. The CDR3 extends over 14 amino acids. Germline V gene data show CDR1 as SEHNR and CDR2 as FQNEAQ (reference sequence). For the CDR3, the DNA is TGTGCCAGCAGCTACACAGGGGGATCGCGAGGCTACACCTTC. It encodes CASSYTGGSRGYTF.

CDR3 in DNA: TGTGCCAGCAGCTTAGGACGACACTCTGGAAACACCATATATTTT. It codes for CASSLGRHSGNTIYF. The chain links TRBV11-2 to TRBJ1-3; D unclear. V lost 1 base and J lost 0, with 7 bases in between. Looked up from germline, CDR1 is SGHAT and CDR2 is FQNNGV. This CDR3 has 15 amino acids.

This clonotype turned up a few times. The chain uses TRBV5-1 and TRBJ2-3; the D call may be TRBD1 or TRBD2 (6 bases each). V was shortened by 4 bases and J by 5 bases, with 8 bases between the two germline ends. The CDR3 consists of 12 residues. Looked up from germline, CDR1 is SGHRS and CDR2 is YFSETQ. The CDR3 DNA is TGCGCCAGCAGCGGGGGGCGAGATACGCAGTATTTT. Translated: CASSGGRDTQYF.

The CDR3 sequence: CASSFSDTQHGYTF. For the CDR3, the DNA is TGTGCCAGCAGCTTCAGCGACACTCAGCATGGCTACACCTTC. The chain couples TRBV7-9 to TRBJ1-2; D not resolved. Looked up from germline, CDR1 is SEHNR and CDR2 is FQNEAQ (reference sequence). V lost 3 bases and J lost 6, with 14 bases in between. The CDR3 is 14 residues long. The full variable domain, its missing parts supplied by reference TRBV7-9 and TRBJ1-2, is DTGVSQNPRHKITKRGQNVTFRCDPISEHNRLYWYRQTLGQGPEFLTYFQNEAQLEKSRLLSDRFSAERPKGSFSTLEIQRTEQGDSAMYLCASSFSDTQHGYTFGSGTRLTVV.

This clonotype was observed many times. The V gene is TRBV6-2 or TRBV6-3, the J gene TRBJ2-7; D is unresolved. This CDR3 is built from 9 residues. Trimming took off 7 bases at V and 9 bases at J, with 7 bases between the two ends. Germline values: CDR1 MNHEY, CDR2 SVGEGT. CDR3 sequence: CASTPTQYV. In nucleotides, the CDR3 is TGTGCCAGCACGCCGACGCAGTACGTC.

This chain uses TRBV3-1 with TRBJ1-1, with D possibly being TRBD1 (6 bases). The CDR3 totals 12 residues. V was trimmed by 6 bases and J by 7 bases, leaving 12 bases between them. Germline CDR1 is LGHDT and CDR2 is YNNKEL (reference sequence). Written as DNA, the CDR3 is TGTGCCAGCAGTCCTACAGGGAATGAAGCTTTCTTT. Translating gives CASSPTGNEAFF.

The table lists this clonotype with a few counts. This rearrangement joins TRBV5-1 to TRBJ1-4; D is uncertain. V was cut by 0 bases and J by 1 base, with 10 bases left in between. Germline V gives CDR1 SGHRS, CDR2 YFSETQ. The CDR3 is made up of 16 amino acids. For the CDR3, the DNA is TGCGCCAGCAGCTTGGCTCCCAGGCTAACTAATGAAAAACTGTTTTTT. It is translated as CASSLAPRLTNEKLFF.

Ten or more counts support this clonotype. The rearrangement joins TRBV6-2 or TRBV6-3 to TRBJ2-3; no definite D call. Germline CDR1 is MNHEY and CDR2 is SVGEGT. The ends were cut back, 4 bases at V and 4 bases at J, with 12 bases in the middle. The CDR3 length is 14 residues. The CDR3 sequence: CASSSTHWADTQYF. DNA of the CDR3: TGTGCCAGCAGTTCGACTCATTGGGCAGATACGCAGTATTTT.

The J gene is TRBJ1-1, the V gene TRBV4-2; D is ambiguous. This CDR3 region has 15 residues. The V end lost 0 bases, the J end lost 0 bases, and 8 bases lay between the germline ends. The V gene's germline CDR1 is LGHNA and CDR2 YNFKEQ. The CDR3 protein is CASSQEVGMNTEAFF. In DNA, the CDR3 is TGTGCCAGCAGCCAAGAAGTTGGGATGAACACTGAAGCTTTCTTT.

V and J are TRBV4-2 and TRBJ1-4; D uncertain. Trimming took 4 bases from V and 1 from J, leaving 10 bases between them. Germline CDR1 and CDR2: LGHNA and YNFKEQ. The CDR3 totals 15 residues. The CDR3 DNA is TGTGCCAGCAGCCCCGATGGTGGAACTAATGAAAAACTGTTTTTT. This codes for CASSPDGGTNEKLFF.

The CDR3 DNA reads as TGCGCCAGCAGCCAATGGACAGGGCTAGACACTGAAGCTTTCTTT. Residues: CASSQWTGLDTEAFF. The V call is TRBV4-1, the J call TRBJ1-1; 8 nucleotides align to TRBD1. V lost 2 bases and J lost 3; bases outside the gene matches: 5. The CDR3 loop spans 15 amino acids. Looked up from germline, CDR1 is MGHRA and CDR2 is YSYEKL.

This clonotype has a count of ten or more. V is TRBV7-9 and J is TRBJ2-3; D is ambiguous. Germline V CDR1 and CDR2: SEHNR, FQNEAQ (reference sequence). The CDR3 sequence is 15 residues long. Trimming pared 1 base from V and 0 bases from J, leaving 8 bases between. The CDR3 sequence: CASSLDPGSTDTQYF. CDR3 DNA sequence: TGTGCCAGCAGCTTAGATCCAGGTAGCACAGATACGCAGTATTTT.

This clonotype has a handful of counts. This chain connects TRBV7-3 to TRBJ2-2; 10 nucleotides match TRBD2. The CDR3 totals 16 residues. Germline V gives CDR1 SGHTA, CDR2 FQGTGA. Trimming cost V 4 bases and J 7 bases; bases outside gene matches: 9. The CDR3 protein is CASSSSYSGGLGELFF. For the CDR3, the DNA is TGTGCCAGCAGCTCCTCTTATAGCGGGGGGCTCGGGGAGCTGTTTTTT.

The CDR3 loop is CASSTQLAGATDTQYF. Written as DNA, the CDR3 is TGTGCCAGCAGCACCCAACTAGCGGGAGCCACAGATACGCAGTATTTT. The V gene is TRBV12-3 or TRBV12-4, the J gene TRBJ2-3; 11 positions match TRBD2. This CDR3 comprises 16 residues. V trimming: 6 bases; J trimming: 2 bases; junction bases outside the gene matches: 7.

This clonotype was observed at least ten times. V is TRBV12-3 or TRBV12-4 and J is TRBJ2-7, with D possibly matching TRBD2 (5 bases). This CDR3 has 13 residues. Trimming pared 1 base from V and 2 bases from J, leaving 6 bases between. The DNA for the CDR3 is TGTGCCAGCAGTTTAGAGGGAGCCTACGAGCAGTACTTC. Amino acid sequence: CASSLEGAYEQYF.

This chain joins TRBV10-1 and TRBJ2-2; the D is unclear. The ends were cut back, 0 bases at V and 6 bases at J, with 8 bases in the middle. CDR3 length equals 14 residues. Germline-derived CDR1 and CDR2 are WNHNN and SYGVQD (reference sequence). CDR3 DNA sequence: TGCGCCAGCAGTGAGTCAGGAAGGTCCGGGGAGCTGTTTTTT. It specifies CASSESGRSGELFF.

This clonotype has at least ten counts. The J gene is TRBJ2-1, the V gene TRBV5-1; no reliable D call. CDR3 length equals 15 residues. Germline V gives CDR1 SGHRS, CDR2 YFSETQ. V was shortened by 4 bases and J by 2 bases, with 13 bases between the two germline ends. The CDR3 DNA reads TGCGCCAGCAGCGGCGGACCCGGACCCTACAATGAGCAGTTCTTC. Amino acids: CASSGGPGPYNEQFF. Full variable domain (missing parts from reference TRBV5-1 and TRBJ2-1): KAGVTQTPRYLIKTRGQQVTLSCSPISGHRSVSWYQQTPGQGLQFLFEYFSETQRNKGNFPGRFSGRQFSNSRSEMNVSTLELGDSALYLCASSGGPGPYNEQFFGPGTRLTVL.

This clonotype was seen more than once but under ten times. J is TRBJ2-7 and V is TRBV11-2, with TRBD1 identical over 10 bases. Germline assignment: CDR1 SGHAT and CDR2 FQNNGV. J gave up 2 bases and V 5 bases, and 6 bases lay outside the gene matches. There are 15 residues in the CDR3. CDR3 loop: CASSPGQGGPYEQYF. The CDR3 DNA is TGTGCCAGCAGCCCTGGACAGGGGGGGCCCTACGAGCAGTACTTC.

This clonotype has a count of ten or more. V usage is TRBV12-3 or TRBV12-4 and J usage is TRBJ2-3; D gene uncertain. The CDR3 length is 12 residues. V lost 5 bases, J lost 6 bases, and 9 bases lay in between. In DNA, the CDR3 is TGTGCCAGCAGTCCCCTAGGGGATACGCAGTATTTT. Its translation: CASSPLGDTQYF.

The chain combines TRBV25-1 with TRBJ2-4; 7 nucleotides agree with TRBD1. CDR1 is MGHDK, CDR2 SYGVNS, per germline. CDR3 length: 12 amino acids. Trimming at V came to 6 bases and at J to 7 bases, leaving 3 bases not matched to a gene. This CDR3 is CASSLDRNIQYF. The CDR3 region has the DNA TGTGCCAGCAGCTTGGACAGGAACATTCAGTACTTC. Looking up the rest from reference TRBV25-1 and TRBJ2-4 gives the full variable domain: EADIYQTPRYLVIGTGKKITLECSQTMGHDKMYWYQQDPGMELHLIHYSYGVNSTEKGDLSSESTVSRIRTEHFPLTLESARPSHTSQYLCASSLDRNIQYFGAGTRLSVL.